Below, 20 T cell receptor beta chains from the same sample are listed, as sequenced in a study of blood T cell repertoires in COVID-19. TCRdb's table, derived via immunoSEQ multiplex PCR, lists solely in-frame clones and lacks some. The repertoire includes 300,000 to 400,000 clones, over 70% of them detected once, and 2.5% to 3.5% sits in the top ten. Material: peripheral blood. Receptors originate from a man aged 25 to 40 with active or convalescent COVID-19.

The CDR3 sequence is CASSSGLAGGSTGSEQYF. CDR3 coding DNA: TGTGCCAGCAGCTCCGGACTAGCGGGAGGGTCCACCGGGTCCGAGCAGTACTTC. The rearrangement uses TRBV6-2 or TRBV6-3 and TRBJ2-7; TRBD2 agrees at 15 bases. After removal of 6 bases from V and 6 bases from J, the junction contained 15 bases not matched to a gene. The CDR3 runs 18 residues. Germline V gene data show CDR1 as MNHEY and CDR2 as SVGEGT.

The chain carries TRBV28 and TRBJ1-2, with D tentatively TRBD1 (5 bases). Trimming pared 4 bases from V and 5 bases from J, leaving 14 bases between. CDR3 length equals 14 residues. The V gene's germline CDR1 is MDHEN and CDR2 SYDVKM. The chain's CDR3 is CASSWGVGIYGYTF. The CDR3 DNA follows: TGTGCCAGCAGTTGGGGGGTGGGAATTTATGGCTACACCTTC.

This rearrangement joins TRBV7-2 to TRBJ1-4; possibly TRBD1 for D (5 bases). The V gene's germline CDR1 is SGHTA and CDR2 FQGNSA. Deletions cut 5 bases from V and 6 bases from J, with 10 bases between. This CDR3 has 13 amino acids. CDR3 in amino acids: CASSAVTDEKLFF. Written as DNA, the CDR3 is TGTGCCAGCAGCGCGGTGACAGATGAAAAACTGTTTTTT.

The chain employs TRBV30 and TRBJ2-7; D possibly corresponds to TRBD1 (6 bases). V lost 0 bases, J lost 6 bases, and 9 bases lay in between. CDR1 GTSNPN and CDR2 SVGIG come from the germline V gene (reference sequence). There are 12 residues in the CDR3. The DNA of the CDR3 is TGTGCCTGGAGTGTAGGGACAACCGAGCAGTACTTC. Its protein is CAWSVGTTEQYF.

This clone was counted only a few times. CDR3 amino acids: CASRLMGQPQHF. The CDR3, as DNA: TGTGCCAGCAGACTAATGGGTCAGCCCCAGCATTTT. The chain joins TRBV6-6 to TRBJ1-5; D is unclear. The CDR3 totals 12 residues. Per the germline V gene, CDR1 is MNHNY and CDR2 is SVGAGI (reference sequence). V was cut by 6 bases and J by 6 bases, with 9 bases left in between.

J is TRBJ2-1 and V is TRBV6-2 or TRBV6-3, with TRBD2 identical over 8 bases. The CDR3 totals 15 residues. From germline, CDR1 is MNHEY and CDR2 SVGEGT. The V and J ends lost 6 bases and 4 bases, in that order; junction bases with no gene match: 8. This CDR3 reads CASSPRLALYNEQFF. The CDR3 DNA is TGTGCCAGCAGCCCCCGACTAGCGCTTTACAATGAGCAGTTCTTC.

This rearrangement joins TRBV9 to TRBJ2-1; 7 positions agree with TRBD1. CDR1 and CDR2 (germline): SGDLS, YYNGEE. The CDR3 contains 14 residues. Unmatched junction bases numbered 8, after V lost 5 bases and J lost 6 bases. The CDR3: CASSKTGLGNEQFF. The CDR3 DNA sequence: TGTGCCAGCAGTAAGACAGGGCTAGGCAATGAGCAGTTCTTC.

This chain links TRBV15 with TRBJ2-3, with D tentatively TRBD2 (5 bases). CDR1 LNHNV and CDR2 YYDKDF come from the germline V gene (reference sequence). Between the trimmed V and J ends, which lost 6 bases and 4 bases, there was a span of 8 bases. CDR3 size: 12 residues. The CDR3 DNA reads TGTGCCACCAGTCGAGCGGCAGATACGCAGTATTTT. Its protein is CATSRAADTQYF.

This clone turned up a few times. V gene TRBV28 combines with J gene TRBJ1-4; D is unresolved. This CDR3 has 14 amino acids. The germline V and J ends were trimmed by 2 bases and 10 bases, with 14 bases remaining between them. CDR1 is MDHEN, CDR2 SYDVKM, per germline. The DNA for the CDR3 is TGTGCCAGCAGTTTACAGGCGGAGGAGGGAAAACTGTTTTTT. Translating it yields CASSLQAEEGKLFF.

The V and J genes are TRBV18 and TRBJ1-1; 11 bases align to TRBD1. Trimming took 1 base from V and 3 from J; bases not matched to a gene: 1. CDR1 is KGHSH, CDR2 LQKENI, per germline. The CDR3 spans 15 residues. CDR3 sequence: CASSPLGQGDTEAFF. DNA of the CDR3: TGTGCCAGCTCACCACTGGGACAGGGGGACACTGAAGCTTTCTTT.

This clone has only a few counts. This chain joins TRBV27 and TRBJ1-6, with TRBD1 as a possible D gene (5 bases). The germline gives CDR1 MNHEY, CDR2 SMNVEV (reference sequence). The CDR3 covers 13 residues. V lost 7 bases, J lost 10 bases, and 14 bases lay in between. The CDR3 DNA follows: TGTGCCAGCAAGCAGGGCTCTTACTCACCCCTCCACTTT. Its protein is CASKQGSYSPLHF.

This chain connects TRBV30 to TRBJ2-1; no reliable D call. V lost 0 bases and J lost 9, with 18 bases in between. CDR3 length: 15 amino acids. Germline lookup yields CDR1 GTSNPN and CDR2 SVGIG (reference sequence). The CDR3, as DNA: TGTGCCTGGAGTGTACCCCGCTTAAGACTCAGTGAGCAGTTCTTC. As protein: CAWSVPRLRLSEQFF.

The chain joins TRBV21-1 to TRBJ2-3; no DNA check was done on the table's D call, TRBD1. TRBV21-1 is flagged as a pseudogene. CDR3 length equals 19 residues. The CDR3 region has the DNA TGTGCCAGCAGCCCCCTCGTGGGACAGGGCCCCTCTAGCACAGATACGCAGTATTTT. It is translated as CASSPLVGQGPSSTDTQYF.

This chain joins TRBV11-3 and TRBJ2-2; TRBD1 matches 8 bases. Germline-derived CDR1 and CDR2 are SGHNT and YENEEA. Trimming removed 4 bases from V and 5 bases from J; junction bases left unmatched: 9. This CDR3 is 16 amino acids long. The CDR3 DNA reads as TGTGCCAGCAGCTCCGCTGACAGGGGAGCTACCGGGGAGCTGTTTTTT. It encodes CASSSADRGATGELFF.

The chain carries TRBV19 and TRBJ2-5; TRBD2 agrees at 8 bases. This CDR3 is 15 amino acids long. The germline gives CDR1 LNHDA, CDR2 SQIVND (reference sequence). The junction had 12 bases not matched to a gene; V was cut back by 7 bases and J by 5 bases. The CDR3 region is CASNSGTGGVETQYF. The CDR3 DNA reads TGTGCCAGTAACTCAGGGACCGGGGGGGTGGAGACCCAGTACTTC.

The gene calls are TRBV6-2 or TRBV6-3 and TRBJ2-6; D possibly corresponds to TRBD1 (5 bases). Looked up from germline, CDR1 is MNHEY and CDR2 is SVGEGT. V was shortened by 6 bases and J by 0 bases, with 9 bases between the two germline ends. The CDR3 has 15 amino acids. CDR3 bases: TGTGCCAGCAGCTCCAGGGTCTCTGGGGCCAACGTCCTGACTTTC. This codes for CASSSRVSGANVLTF.

The rearrangement uses TRBV14 and TRBJ2-1; TRBD2 is a possible D gene (7 bases). Germline-derived CDR1 and CDR2 are SGHDN and FVKESK. CDR3 length: 16 residues. V dropped 3 bases and J dropped 5 bases, with 17 bases sitting between them. CDR3 bases: TGTGCCAGCAGCCAGGAGGGGGGGAGTAACGACAATGAGCAGTTCTTC. This sequence encodes CASSQEGGSNDNEQFF.

This sequence joins TRBV12-3 or TRBV12-4 and TRBJ1-1, with 7 positions matching TRBD1. V shed 6 bases and J 4 bases; nucleotides not matched to a gene: 2. The CDR3 is made up of 12 amino acids. CDR3 protein: CASRTGITEAFF. CDR3 DNA sequence: TGTGCCAGCAGGACAGGGATCACTGAAGCTTTCTTT.

The J gene is TRBJ2-2, the V gene TRBV5-1; 8 nucleotides align to TRBD1. This CDR3 is built from 16 residues. Trimming cost V 3 bases and J 6 bases; bases outside gene matches: 10. CDR1 and CDR2 (germline): SGHRS, YFSETQ. Written as DNA, the CDR3 is TGCGCCAGCAGCTCGATTCGAGACAGGGGACCCGGGGAGCTGTTTTTT. This sequence encodes CASSSIRDRGPGELFF.

This clone was observed a few times. A read error may account for a junction end that differs from germline. This chain joins TRBV7-8 and TRBJ2-1, with unresolved D. The CDR3 spans 12 residues. Germline V lookup: CDR1 SGHVS, CDR2 FQNEAQ. The CDR3 sequence is CASSPAPNAQFF. In nucleotides, the CDR3 is TGTGCCAGCAGCCCCGCGCCCAATGCGCAGTTCTTC.